This entry describes one T cell receptor (beta chain). Its antigen remains unidentified. Both 60 Vbeta primers and 13 Jbeta primers went into the PCR. Data came from immunoSEQ multiplex PCR; TCRdb stores just in-frame clones and leaves some out. The sample includes some 140,000 clones, around 77% of them seen just once. This CDR3 has 14 amino acids. Germline loops: CDR1 SGHRS, CDR2 YFSETQ. V lost 7 bases and J lost 2, with 14 bases in between. This sample is drawn from a study of cytomegalovirus exposure and HLA in healthy donors. Study-wide results and caveats: 87-base-pair reads could not separate some V segments, including TRBV6-2 and TRBV6-3.

The chain recombines TRBV5-1 with TRBJ2-3; unclear D gene. The specimen sequenced was PBMCs. This receptor was taken from a woman in her sixties or seventies in good health and CMV-seronegative. This CDR3 reads CASGPNPATDTQYF. CDR3 nucleotides: TGCGCCAGCGGCCCAAACCCCGCCACAGATACGCAGTATTTT.